This entry features one T cell receptor beta chain sequence. The data stem from a study of blood T cell repertoires in COVID-19. CDR1 is SGDLS, CDR2 YYNGEE, per germline. V dropped 6 bases and J dropped 6 bases, with 16 bases sitting between them. This CDR3 has 15 residues. Here immunoSEQ multiplex PCR was the method, and the copy in TCRdb shows in-frame clones only, minus some. The profile shows more than 200,000 clones, 90% of them singletons. The sequenced sample was peripheral blood. The sequence was collected from a man aged 25-45 years with COVID-19, enrolled during active disease. This chain joins TRBV9 and TRBJ1-6; D is ambiguous. CDR3 protein: CASNSEWRSNSPLHF. CDR3 bases: TGTGCCAGCAATTCTGAGTGGCGGAGTAATTCACCCCTCCACTTT.